This TCR beta chain is drawn from a study of blood T cell repertoires in COVID-19. Assay used: immunoSEQ multiplex PCR; TCRdb lists only in-frame clones, some missing. Of fewer than 250,000 clones listed, 88% are singletons. This clone was observed a single time. The CDR3 length is 13 residues. Germline CDR1 and CDR2: ENHRY and SYGVKD. The V end was cut by 6 bases, the J end by 0 bases, with 9 bases between. The gene calls are TRBV10-3 and TRBJ2-7; unclear D gene. The receptor was derived from a woman in her forties or fifties with acute COVID-19. Sequencing was carried out using PBMCs or T cells enriched from blood (not recorded which). The CDR3 spells CAIRLSSSYEQYF. The CDR3 DNA reads as TGTGCCATCAGACTATCCAGCTCCTACGAGCAGTACTTC.